The 28 T cell receptor beta chains below all came from one sample that was sequenced in a study of T cell repertoires in cytomegalovirus infection. Their antigen targets remain unknown. In TCRdb, the reads were re-called with MiXCR into one record per CDR3 protein. This table has 100,000 to 150,000 distinct CDR3 sequences, about 32% appearing once. Source: CD8+ T cells from cultured PBMCs, taken from culture after CMV antigen stimulation. The receptors originated from a human donor in good health (CMV status not recorded). Some clones in this sample may be carry-over from other donors' samples.

This chain connects TRBV5-1 to TRBJ2-3; 7 bases line up with TRBD1. The junction had 2 bases not matched to a gene; V was cut back by 0 bases and J by 1 base. The CDR3 runs to 15 residues. Germline CDR1 is SGHRS and CDR2 is YFSETQ. CDR3 in DNA: TGCGCCAGCAGCTTGGGACAGGGTGGCACAGATACGCAGTATTTT. Protein: CASSLGQGGTDTQYF.

There are many counts of this clonotype. The chain uses TRBV27 and TRBJ1-1, with D unclear. From germline, CDR1 is MNHEY and CDR2 SMNVEV (reference sequence). The CDR3 has 13 amino acids. The V gene lost 2 bases and the J gene lost 6 bases, with 10 bases spanning the gap. The CDR3 region has the DNA TGTGCCAGCAGTTTAACCGCGGGCGCTGAAGCTTTCTTT. This gives the protein CASSLTAGAEAFF.

V usage is TRBV15 and J usage is TRBJ1-5; 8 bases align to TRBD1. From germline, CDR1 is LNHNV and CDR2 YYDKDF (reference sequence). This CDR3 spans 16 amino acids. The junction had 3 bases not matched to a gene; V was cut back by 0 bases and J by 2 bases. Here the CDR3 reads CATSRDRGQGNQPQHF. Written as DNA, the CDR3 is TGTGCCACCAGCAGAGACAGGGGGCAAGGCAATCAGCCCCAGCATTTT.

This sequence joins TRBV7-6 and TRBJ2-5; D is possibly TRBD1 (6 bases). The CDR3 totals 15 residues. Germline assignment: CDR1 SGHVS and CDR2 FNYEAQ. Trimming took 2 bases from V and 4 from J, leaving 14 bases between them. CDR3: CASSLTPGVGETQYF. The DNA for the CDR3 is TGTGCCAGCAGCTTAACCCCAGGGGTTGGAGAGACCCAGTACTTC.

This chain joins TRBV7-9 and TRBJ2-1, with D uncertain. This CDR3 spans 14 amino acids. Looked up from germline, CDR1 is SEHNR and CDR2 is FQNEAQ (reference sequence). V was trimmed by 1 base and J by 4 bases, leaving 8 bases between them. The CDR3 DNA reads TGTGCCAGCAGCTTAGTTTACAAGTACAATGAGCAGTTCTTC. Protein: CASSLVYKYNEQFF. Using reference TRBV7-9 and TRBJ2-1 for the parts outside the CDR3, the full variable domain is DTGVSQNPRHKITKRGQNVTFRCDPISEHNRLYWYRQTLGQGPEFLTYFQNEAQLEKSRLLSDRFSAERPKGSFSTLEIQRTEQGDSAMYLCASSLVYKYNEQFFGPGTRLTVL.

The table lists this clonotype with many counts. The V call is TRBV25-1, the J call TRBJ1-3, with D maybe TRBD1 (5 bases). Germline V CDR1 and CDR2: MGHDK, SYGVNS. With 4 bases removed from V and 4 bases from J, the gap between germline ends came to 8 bases. This CDR3 comprises 13 residues. The CDR3 nucleotides are TGTGCCAGCAGTGGGCCAGGGGGAAACACCATATATTTT. It yields the protein CASSGPGGNTIYF.

This clonotype was seen a handful of times. V gene TRBV20-1 combines with J gene TRBJ1-5, with D unresolved. Trimming cost V 0 bases and J 1 base, with 13 bases left between them. CDR1 and CDR2 (germline): DFQATT, SNEGSKA (reference sequence). The CDR3 has 16 residues. The chain's CDR3 is CSARDSGLWSNQPQHF. CDR3 DNA sequence: TGCAGTGCTAGAGATTCGGGTCTCTGGAGCAATCAGCCCCAGCATTTT.

This clonotype turned up a few times. The chain carries TRBV4-1 and TRBJ2-3; 7 nucleotides match TRBD2. The CDR3 spans 15 residues. The junction had 4 bases not matched to a gene; V was cut back by 4 bases and J by 0 bases. The germline V gene has CDR1 MGHRA and CDR2 YSYEKL. CDR3 in amino acids: CASSLRLASTDTQYF. The CDR3 DNA follows: TGCGCCAGCAGCCTTCGACTAGCTAGCACAGATACGCAGTATTTT.

The chain joins TRBV11-1 to TRBJ2-4; D not resolved. The germline CDR1 and CDR2 sequences are SGHAT and FQDESV (reference sequence). The CDR3 loop spans 14 amino acids. Between the trimmed V and J ends, which lost 3 bases and 5 bases, there was a span of 11 bases. CDR3 residues: CASSFQDEENIQYF. In DNA form, the CDR3 reads TGTGCCAGCAGCTTCCAGGACGAAGAAAACATTCAGTACTTC.

This rearrangement joins TRBV23-1 to TRBJ1-3, with D maybe TRBD1 (6 bases). TRBV23-1 is noted as an ORF with a role that remains uncertain. V lost 6 bases and J 9 bases, leaving 12 bases between the germline ends. CDR3 length: 12 amino acids. The CDR3 is CASRHRAPTIYF. CDR3 nucleotides: TGCGCCAGCAGACACAGGGCCCCCACCATATATTTT.

The chain employs TRBV27 and TRBJ1-4; the D is unclear. Germline CDR1 reads MNHEY; CDR2 reads SMNVEV (reference sequence). Trimming removed 3 bases from V and 2 bases from J, with 4 bases in between. The CDR3 has 13 residues. CDR3 sequence: CASSFSTNEKLFF. In DNA form, the CDR3 reads TGTGCCAGCAGTTTCTCCACTAATGAAAAACTGTTTTTT.

This clonotype was picked up many times. The V and J genes are TRBV28 and TRBJ1-6, with D possibly TRBD1 on 6 matching bases. The CDR3 sequence is 14 residues long. V was shortened by 2 bases and J by 10 bases, with 12 bases between the two germline ends. Germline V CDR1 and CDR2: MDHEN, SYDVKM. The CDR3 sequence is CASSLTGRTSPLHF. In DNA form, the CDR3 reads TGTGCCAGCAGTTTAACAGGGAGAACCTCACCCCTCCACTTT.

This chain links TRBV6-6 with TRBJ2-5; D gene ambiguous. The V gene lost 2 bases and the J gene lost 2 bases, with 9 bases spanning the gap. Germline-derived CDR1 and CDR2 are MNHNY and SVGAGI (reference sequence). The CDR3 contains 14 residues. The CDR3 DNA is TGTGCCAGCAGTTACGGCCTTTTACAAGAGACCCAGTACTTC. Encoded protein: CASSYGLLQETQYF.

This rearrangement joins TRBV4-2 to TRBJ2-7, with 8 bases identical to TRBD1. The V gene end was trimmed by 0 bases and the J gene end by 3 bases; junction bases not matched to a gene: 4. Germline V CDR1 and CDR2: LGHNA, YNFKEQ. CDR3 length: 15 residues. The CDR3 sequence is CASSQEGTGYYEQYF. As DNA, the CDR3 is TGTGCCAGCAGCCAAGAGGGGACAGGCTACTACGAGCAGTACTTC.

The chain combines TRBV4-1 with TRBJ2-3; D unresolved. Germline CDR1 is MGHRA and CDR2 is YSYEKL. This CDR3 spans 12 amino acids. Trimming cost V 0 bases and J 6 bases, with 4 bases left between them. CDR3 residues: CASSQEGDTQYF. CDR3 DNA sequence: TGCGCCAGCAGCCAAGAAGGCGATACGCAGTATTTT.

There are many counts of this clonotype. The chain employs TRBV4-1 and TRBJ1-5, with 7 bases matching TRBD1. Germline V CDR1 and CDR2: MGHRA, YSYEKL. The CDR3 covers 17 residues. With 4 bases clipped from V and 4 bases from J, the junction kept 13 bases outside the gene matches. The CDR3: CASSRGLPGQFNQPQHF. The CDR3 DNA reads as TGCGCCAGCAGCCGAGGTCTACCGGGACAGTTTAATCAGCCCCAGCATTTT.

At least ten counts were recorded for this clonotype. V usage is TRBV7-2 and J usage is TRBJ1-1, with D maybe TRBD1 (5 bases). Germline V gene lookup returns CDR1 SGHTA and CDR2 FQGNSA. This CDR3 region has 16 residues. Trimming shortened V by 2 bases and J by 0 bases, and 13 bases separated the two germline ends. The CDR3 DNA is TGTGCCAGCAGCTTAAGAGCTGGGGGAATGAACACTGAAGCTTTCTTT. This encodes CASSLRAGGMNTEAFF.

J is TRBJ1-1 and V is TRBV19; 10 bases are a match to TRBD1. CDR3 length: 16 residues. Germline V gene data show CDR1 as LNHDA and CDR2 as SQIVND (reference sequence). V dropped 9 bases and J dropped 0; count of bases not matched to a gene: 10. In nucleotides, the CDR3 is TGTGCCAGCGCCGGGACAGGGGTTTGGGTGAACACTGAAGCTTTCTTT. Protein sequence: CASAGTGVWVNTEAFF. Full variable domain (remainder filled in from reference TRBV19 and TRBJ1-1): DGGITQSPKYLFRKEGQNVTLSCEQNLNHDAMYWYRQDPGQGLRLIYYSQIVNDFQKGDIAEGYSVSREKKESFPLTVTSAQKNPTAFYLCASAGTGVWVNTEAFFGQGTRLTVV.

This clonotype was seen a handful of times. The chain combines TRBV7-3 with TRBJ2-2, with 7 bases that match TRBD2. Germline loops: CDR1 SGHTA, CDR2 FQGTGA. This CDR3 has 14 residues. V shed 6 bases and J 6 bases; nucleotides not matched to a gene: 7. The DNA of the CDR3 is TGTGCCAGCAGGCCGACTAGCTCAGCCGGGGAGCTGTTTTTT. This codes for CASRPTSSAGELFF.

This clonotype was picked up a small number of times. The genes are TRBV19 and TRBJ2-7; D unclear. Germline V gene lookup returns CDR1 LNHDA and CDR2 SQIVND (reference sequence). This CDR3 contains 14 residues. Trimming took off 7 bases at V and 2 bases at J, with 15 bases between the two ends. CDR3 nucleotides: TGTGCCAGTAACTCGGACGGCATAGCCTACGAGCAGTACTTC. It encodes CASNSDGIAYEQYF.

The chain links TRBV28 to TRBJ2-3; no clear D. CDR1 and CDR2 from the germline V gene are MDHEN and SYDVKM. V was shortened by 3 bases and J by 0 bases, with 13 bases between the two germline ends. This CDR3 is built from 16 residues. CDR3 region: CASSFSPVDSTDTQYF. CDR3 coding DNA: TGTGCCAGCAGTTTCTCCCCAGTTGATAGCACAGATACGCAGTATTTT.

V and J are TRBV2 and TRBJ2-3; 10 positions agree with TRBD1. CDR3 size: 15 residues. V shed 8 bases and J 1 base; nucleotides not matched to a gene: 6. CDR1 and CDR2 from the germline V gene are SNHLY and FYNNEI. Here the CDR3 reads CASLGQGVGTDTQYF. The CDR3 nucleotides are TGTGCCAGCCTCGGACAGGGGGTCGGCACAGATACGCAGTATTTT.

The chain couples TRBV5-6 to TRBJ2-7; TRBD2 agrees at 7 bases. Unmatched junction bases numbered 8, after V lost 1 base and J lost 4 bases. This CDR3 is built from 15 residues. The germline gives CDR1 SGHDT, CDR2 YYEEEE. The CDR3 protein is CASSLFGGGDYEQYF. Written as DNA, the CDR3 is TGTGCCAGCAGCTTGTTCGGCGGGGGAGATTACGAGCAGTACTTC.

The chain carries TRBV20-1 and TRBJ2-1; either TRBD1 or TRBD2 may fit D (5 bases each). V was clipped by 3 bases and J by 4 bases, with 19 bases between them. Germline CDR1 reads DFQATT; CDR2 reads SNEGSKA (reference sequence). CDR3 length equals 16 residues. The CDR3 reads CSARGVSDESYNEQFF. The DNA of the CDR3 is TGCAGTGCTAGGGGGGTAAGCGACGAGTCGTACAATGAGCAGTTCTTC.

The genes are TRBV3-1 and TRBJ2-4, with D possibly matching TRBD2 (6 bases). The CDR3 covers 19 residues. Germline V gene lookup returns CDR1 LGHDT and CDR2 YNNKEL (reference sequence). Trimming took 0 bases from V and 0 from J, leaving 18 bases between them. In nucleotides, the CDR3 is TGTGCCAGCAGCCAAGATATACGGGGGATCCCACTAGCCAAAAACATTCAGTACTTC. Amino acid sequence: CASSQDIRGIPLAKNIQYF.

The V and J genes are TRBV7-9 and TRBJ2-7; TRBD1 aligns across 9 bases. CDR3 length: 15 amino acids. The junction had 8 bases not matched to a gene; V was cut back by 5 bases and J by 3 bases. Germline CDR1 and CDR2: SEHNR and FQNEAQ (reference sequence). CDR3 sequence (DNA): TGTGCCAGCAGCACAGCCGGGACAGGGTTCTACGAGCAGTACTTC. The encoded protein is CASSTAGTGFYEQYF. Combining the CDR3 with reference TRBV7-9 and TRBJ2-7 gives the whole variable domain DTGVSQNPRHKITKRGQNVTFRCDPISEHNRLYWYRQTLGQGPEFLTYFQNEAQLEKSRLLSDRFSAERPKGSFSTLEIQRTEQGDSAMYLCASSTAGTGFYEQYFGPGTRLTVT.

This clonotype was seen a handful of times. The chain links TRBV6-2 or TRBV6-3 to TRBJ2-3; no clear D. Trimming cost V 5 bases and J 1 base, with 10 bases left between them. Germline CDR1 MNHEY, CDR2 SVGEGT. This CDR3 contains 14 residues. CDR3 amino acids: CASSAQSGTDTQYF. The CDR3 DNA reads as TGTGCCAGCAGTGCCCAGTCAGGCACAGATACGCAGTATTTT.

In this sample, this clonotype turned up a few times. This rearrangement joins TRBV2 to TRBJ2-1; D gene uncertain. Germline CDR1 SNHLY, CDR2 FYNNEI. The CDR3 is 16 residues long. Trimming left V 6 bases short and J 5 bases short, with 20 bases between. The CDR3 sequence: CASSLGAEALNNEQFF. The CDR3 bases are TGTGCCAGCAGCTTAGGTGCGGAAGCCCTTAACAATGAGCAGTTCTTC.